These 9 T cell receptor beta chains share one sample of origin, sequenced in a study of blood T cell repertoires in COVID-19. Profiled with immunoSEQ multiplex PCR; TCRdb holds only in-frame clones, not every one. The repertoire holds under 80,000 clones, with around 85% as singletons. Sequencing used peripheral blood. The receptors here all came from a man in his 70s with acute or convalescent COVID-19.

This clone was seen only a few times. The rearrangement joins TRBV7-9 to TRBJ1-1, with TRBD1 matching over 8 bases. CDR1 and CDR2 (germline): SEHNR, FQNEAQ (reference sequence). J lost 1 base, V lost 4 bases, and 5 bases had no gene match. The CDR3 is 15 amino acids. CDR3 sequence reads: CASSWTGSPNTEAFF. The CDR3 nucleotides are TGTGCCAGCAGCTGGACAGGGTCCCCGAACACTGAAGCTTTCTTT.

The chain couples TRBV7-2 to TRBJ2-4, with D possibly being TRBD2 (7 bases). V shed 2 bases and J shed 6 bases, with 11 bases lying between them. This CDR3 region has 14 residues. Germline V lookup: CDR1 SGHTA, CDR2 FQGNSA. The CDR3 is CASSLRGGLNIQYF. DNA of the CDR3: TGTGCCAGCAGCTTAAGGGGGGGCTTAAACATTCAGTACTTC.

The gene calls are TRBV21-1 and TRBJ2-3; TRBD2, as called in the table, went unchecked against the DNA. TRBV21-1 is a pseudogene locus. This CDR3 has 16 residues. CDR3 sequence reads: CASSRRGAGGTDTQYF. The CDR3 DNA is TGTGCCAGCAGCAGACGGGGGGCCGGAGGCACAGATACGCAGTATTTT.

V gene TRBV2 combines with J gene TRBJ1-2; 8 positions agree with TRBD1. Germline V gene data show CDR1 as SNHLY and CDR2 as FYNNEI. The V gene end was trimmed by 1 base and the J gene end by 5 bases; junction bases not matched to a gene: 6. The CDR3 consists of 15 residues. The CDR3 protein is CASSEGTGNLYGYTF. The CDR3 DNA reads as TGTGCCAGCAGTGAAGGGACAGGGAATCTTTATGGCTACACCTTC.

V usage is TRBV4-2 and J usage is TRBJ2-3; 8 bases line up with TRBD2. The J segment lost 5 bases and the V segment lost 10 bases, leaving 11 bases of the junction unmatched. CDR1 and CDR2 from the germline V gene are LGHNA and YNFKEQ. The CDR3 length is 14 residues. The chain's CDR3 is CATSAGGGGDTQYF. The CDR3 region has the DNA TGTGCCACCTCCGCGGGGGGTGGCGGAGATACGCAGTATTTT.

The chain employs TRBV5-1 and TRBJ2-2; no definite D call. V was shortened by 2 bases and J by 1 base, with 6 bases between the two germline ends. This CDR3 has 14 residues. Germline V gene data show CDR1 as SGHRS and CDR2 as YFSETQ. The chain's CDR3 is CASSFAGNTGELFF. CDR3 nucleotide sequence: TGCGCCAGCAGCTTCGCAGGGAACACCGGGGAGCTGTTTTTT.

V usage is TRBV5-1 and J usage is TRBJ2-5, with 10 positions matching TRBD1. Unmatched junction bases numbered 17, after V lost 1 base and J lost 5 bases. The length of the CDR3 is 19 residues. The germline CDR1 and CDR2 sequences are SGHRS and YFSETQ. CDR3 in DNA: TGCGCCAGCAGCTTGTTGGGTCCGGGACAGGGGTTAGAAAGTGAGACCCAGTACTTC. Protein sequence: CASSLLGPGQGLESETQYF.

In this sample, this clone turned up a few times. The chain uses TRBV18 and TRBJ2-2, with 7 bases fitting TRBD1. Germline CDR1 is KGHSH and CDR2 is LQKENI. Losses at the gene ends were 3 bases for V and 2 bases for J; bases not matched to a gene: 6. The CDR3 has 16 amino acids. The CDR3 spells CASSPATGTNTGELFF. The DNA for the CDR3 is TGTGCCAGCTCACCGGCGACAGGGACCAACACCGGGGAGCTGTTTTTT. Together with reference TRBV18 and TRBJ2-2, the CDR3 gives the full variable domain: NAGVMQNPRHLVRRRGQEARLRCSPMKGHSHVYWYRQLPEEGLKFMVYLQKENIIDESGMPKERFSAEFPKEGPSILRIQQVVRGDSAAYFCASSPATGTNTGELFFGEGSRLTVL.

The chain combines TRBV18 with TRBJ2-6, with D possibly TRBD1 on 6 matching bases. V shed 0 bases and J shed 2 bases, with 8 bases lying between them. Germline V gene data show CDR1 as KGHSH and CDR2 as LQKENI. The CDR3 runs 16 residues. This CDR3 reads CASSPPGAAGANVLTF. DNA of the CDR3: TGTGCCAGCTCACCACCGGGGGCAGCTGGGGCCAACGTCCTGACTTTC.